The clone carrying this TCR beta chain came up once. The source of the sample is a study of blood T cell repertoires in COVID-19. Study-level background: From T cells, B-cell-depleted T cells, or PBMCs came the material, which was cDNA or gDNA.

As handled by the study authors: Amplified reference gene primers provided the basis for estimating nucleated cell counts. Only in-frame clones appear in the TCRdb table, and some are missing; sequencing was by immunoSEQ multiplex PCR. V and J calls and clone size are given by that table; D and trimming were obtained from the DNA. This sample has approximately 290,000 clones, with approximately 84% found just once. Deletions cut 2 bases from V and 3 bases from J, with 10 bases between. The CDR3 has 15 residues. Per the germline V gene, CDR1 is SGHTA and CDR2 is FQGTGA. Seattle's enrolled individuals joined amid active infection and were then monitored longitudinally.

This TCR came from a person between 65 and 79 years old with COVID-19, enrolled during active disease. The gene calls are TRBV7-3 and TRBJ1-4; D not resolved. The sample comprised peripheral blood. CDR3 nucleotide sequence: TGTGCCAGCAGCTTAGGAGGCCGGGCTAATGAAAAACTGTTTTTT. Its protein product is CASSLGGRANEKLFF.